The T cell receptor beta chain under discussion was sequenced for a study of blood T cell repertoires in COVID-19. About the study: From T cells, B-cell-depleted T cells, or PBMCs came the material, which was cDNA or gDNA.

In the original workflow: Amplification with reference gene primers provided the estimates of nucleated cell counts. Clones were read by immunoSEQ multiplex PCR, and TCRdb kept only the in-frame ones, dropping some. Clone size and V and J calls were adopted from that table, with D and trimming inferred from the DNA. The sample consists of 150,000 to 200,000 clones, around 82% of them appearing once. It was during active infection that Seattle patients were enrolled and then longitudinally followed. The receptor was derived from a woman aged 40 to 55 with COVID-19, enrolled during active disease. Sequencing was performed on peripheral blood.

CDR3 DNA sequence: TGTGCCAGTAGTATAGGAGGGACTCTTAACAATGAGCAGTTCTTC. Protein sequence: CASSIGGTLNNEQFF. The chain employs TRBV19 and TRBJ2-1; possible D gene TRBD2, 6 bases. The CDR3 has 15 amino acids. Trimming removed 1 base from V and 5 bases from J, with 12 bases in between. Per the germline V gene, CDR1 is LNHDA and CDR2 is SQIVND (reference sequence).